The following is a T cell receptor (beta chain) sequence with its context. The data derive from a study of control samples from healthy donors and cancer patients. The CDR3 has 17 amino acids. Repertoires were generated with immunoSEQ multiplex PCR, while TCRdb's copy carries only in-frame clones and drops some. Of under 75,000 clones in the sample, approximately 90% were seen once. The sequenced sample consisted of PBMCs. This TCR was sampled from a woman between 45 and 60 years old with colorectal cancer. The rearrangement links TRBV21-1 to TRBJ2-2; the D call in the table, TRBD2, was not verified against the DNA. TRBV21-1 is listed as a pseudogene. The CDR3 DNA sequence: TGTGCCAGTCCTTTAGCGGGAGATCCCTCCCGAACCGGGGAGCTGTTTTTT. Its translation is CASPLAGDPSRTGELFF.